This TCR beta chain was profiled in a study of T cells expressing NK-cell markers. Reanalyzing the 5' RACE reads, TCRdb keeps one entry per CDR3 protein, without DNA. The sample has 130,000 to 150,000 distinct CDR3 sequences. Germline CDR1 reads SGHTA; CDR2 reads FQGNSA. The CDR3 runs 14 residues. The sample consisted of blood T cells: a sorted CD56 or NKG2C T cell subset, CD4+ or CD8+ T cells, or bulk PBMC T cells (not recorded which). The receptor's source is a man between 18 and 29 years old in good health. V gene TRBV7-2 combines with J gene TRBJ2-5. Here the CDR3 reads CASSLIQDQETQYF.